The 6 T cell receptor beta chains given below trace back to one sample, sequenced in a study of cytomegalovirus exposure and HLA in healthy donors. Vbeta (60) and Jbeta (13) primers were used in the PCR. Produced via immunoSEQ multiplex PCR; TCRdb's table is partial and in-frame only. Of more than 65,000 clones in the sample, under 80% were seen once. Sequencing was performed on PBMCs. The source of these receptors is a man aged 18 to 29 in good health and CMV-seropositive.

The V call is TRBV14, the J call TRBJ1-2; maybe TRBD1 (5 bases). The CDR3 totals 15 residues. The V end was cut by 2 bases, the J end by 8 bases, with 18 bases between. Germline V gene sequence: CDR1 SGHDN, CDR2 FVKESK. CDR3 sequence reads: CASSQMDTTPAGYTF. The CDR3 DNA is TGTGCCAGCAGCCAAATGGACACCACACCGGCGGGCTACACCTTC. Based on the CDR3 plus reference TRBV14 and TRBJ1-2, the full variable domain is EAGVTQFPSHSVIEKGQTVTLRCDPISGHDNLYWYRRVMGKEIKFLLHFVKESKQDESGMPNNRFLAERTGGTYSTLKVQPAELEDSGVYFCASSQMDTTPAGYTFGSGTRLTVV.

V is TRBV4-2 and J is TRBJ2-7, with D unclear. V lost 0 bases and J lost 0, with 12 bases in between. This CDR3 comprises 16 residues. Germline V CDR1 and CDR2: LGHNA, YNFKEQ. The DNA for the CDR3 is TGTGCCAGCAGCCAAGATTTGAACAGCAACTCCTACGAGCAGTACTTC. It is translated as CASSQDLNSNSYEQYF.

The chain carries TRBV28 and TRBJ2-1; TRBD2 aligns across 9 bases. The germline V gene encodes CDR1 MDHEN and CDR2 SYDVKM. The CDR3 length is 15 residues. Germline trimming cut 7 bases from V and 2 bases from J; bases unmatched to any gene: 6. CDR3 nucleotides: TGTGCCAGCATCCTTAGCGGGAGTCCCTACAATGAGCAGTTCTTC. Translated, it gives CASILSGSPYNEQFF. The entire variable domain, with the rest obtained from reference TRBV28 and TRBJ2-1, is as follows: DVKVTQSSRYLVKRTGEKVFLECVQDMDHENMFWYRQDPGLGLRLIYFSYDVKMKEKGDIPEGYSVSREKKERFSLILESASTNQTSMYLCASILSGSPYNEQFFGPGTRLTVL.

The V call is TRBV5-1, the J call TRBJ2-7; 7 bases agree with TRBD1. V shed 3 bases, J shed 4 bases, and the junction held 10 bases outside the gene matches. Germline V CDR1 and CDR2: SGHRS, YFSETQ. The CDR3 covers 15 residues. The CDR3 sequence: CASSWGTAAIYEQYF. CDR3 DNA: TGCGCCAGCAGCTGGGGGACAGCCGCTATTTACGAGCAGTACTTC.

This chain links TRBV28 with TRBJ1-5, with 7 positions matching TRBD1. This CDR3 has 16 amino acids. Per germline, CDR1 MDHEN and CDR2 SYDVKM. The trim removed 4 bases at V and 0 bases at J, leaving 6 bases unmatched. The CDR3 loop is CASSSGTVNSNQPQHF. CDR3 nucleotide sequence: TGTGCCAGCAGTTCCGGGACAGTGAATAGCAATCAGCCCCAGCATTTT.

The chain carries TRBV11-2 and TRBJ2-3; D remains ambiguous. Germline-derived CDR1 and CDR2 are SGHAT and FQNNGV. Trimming cost V 1 base and J 6 bases, with 8 bases left between them. The length of the CDR3 is 13 residues. CDR3 sequence reads: CASSLGGEDTQYF. The DNA for the CDR3 is TGTGCCAGCAGCTTAGGAGGAGAGGATACGCAGTATTTT.